This T cell receptor beta chain was recovered during a study of T cell repertoires in cytomegalovirus infection. The wider study: Public signatures in TCR beta pointed to CMV infection and matching HLA type. The study's findings and limits: Clonotype analysis showed dominance of the ex vivo response by HLA-C-restricted CMV-specific TCR beta clonotypes. Carriers of CMV plus the relevant HLA were identified by cumulative public TCR beta family frequency.

The V end was cut by 3 bases, the J end by 1 base, with 6 bases between. This CDR3 is 13 amino acids long. The germline CDR1 and CDR2 sequences are ENHRY and SYGVKD. As regards this clonotype: Its antigen is still unknown.

One entry per CDR3 protein results from TCRdb running MiXCR on the reads. The data hold 680,000 or so distinct CDR3 sequences, with approximately 34% observed a single time. The TCR sequence derives from a human donor in good health (CMV status not recorded). Some clones in this sample may be carry-over from other donors' samples. This chain connects TRBV10-3 to TRBJ2-5; D is ambiguous. Sequencing was carried out using PBMCs. Written as DNA, the CDR3 is TGTGCCATCAGTGACTGGAGCCAAGAGACCCAGTACTTC. This sequence encodes CAISDWSQETQYF.